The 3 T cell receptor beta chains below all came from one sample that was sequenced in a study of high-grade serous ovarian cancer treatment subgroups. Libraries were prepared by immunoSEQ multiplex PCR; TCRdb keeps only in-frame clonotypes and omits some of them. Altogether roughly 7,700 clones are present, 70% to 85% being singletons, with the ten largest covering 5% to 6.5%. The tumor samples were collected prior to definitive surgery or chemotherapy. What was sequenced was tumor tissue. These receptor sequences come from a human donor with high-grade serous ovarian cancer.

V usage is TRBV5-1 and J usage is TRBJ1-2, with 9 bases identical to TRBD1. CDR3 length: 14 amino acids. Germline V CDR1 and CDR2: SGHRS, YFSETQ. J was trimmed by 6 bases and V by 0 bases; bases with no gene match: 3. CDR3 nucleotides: TGCGCCAGCAGCTTGGTACAGGGGGCCGATGGCTACACCTTC. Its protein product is CASSLVQGADGYTF.

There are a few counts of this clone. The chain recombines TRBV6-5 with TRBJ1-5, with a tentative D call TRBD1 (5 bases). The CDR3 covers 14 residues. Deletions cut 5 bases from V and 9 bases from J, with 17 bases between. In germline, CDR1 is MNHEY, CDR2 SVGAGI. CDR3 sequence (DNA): TGTGCCAGCAGTCCATGGGGGGTTGGGTCGCCCCAGCATTTT. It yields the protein CASSPWGVGSPQHF.

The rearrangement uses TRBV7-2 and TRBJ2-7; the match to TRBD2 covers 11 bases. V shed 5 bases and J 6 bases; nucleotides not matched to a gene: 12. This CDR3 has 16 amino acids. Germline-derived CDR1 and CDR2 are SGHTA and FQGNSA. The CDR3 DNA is TGTGCCAGCAGCGTGAGAGTAGCGGGAGGGGCTCCCGAGCAGTACTTC. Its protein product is CASSVRVAGGAPEQYF.